This TCR beta chain was sequenced in a study of T cells in Graves' hyperthyroidism and ophthalmopathy. TCR beta CDR3 sequences were amplified from RNA transcripts. With the HTBI primer set, the TCR CDR3 went through a first round of RT-PCR. TCRdb re-called the multiplex PCR reads with MiXCR, one entry per CDR3 protein. The repertoire holds hundreds of thousands of distinct CDR3 sequences, just under 45% seen once, with approximately 6.8% in the top ten. This clonotype was found a few times. CDR1 SGHRS and CDR2 YFSETQ come from the germline V gene. The length of the CDR3 is 14 residues. Trimming cost V 5 bases and J 5 bases; bases outside gene matches: 7.

The sample comprised peripheral blood or thyroid tissue (not recorded which). The V call is TRBV5-1, the J call TRBJ2-7, with TRBD2 identical over 10 bases. This sequence was found in an adult man with Graves' disease, either hyperthyroidism or ophthalmopathy (not recorded which). CDR3 sequence: CASRAPSGRNEQYF. Here the CDR3 DNA reads TGCGCCAGCAGGGCCCCTAGCGGGAGAAACGAGCAGTACTTC.